The 7 T cell receptor beta chains below were found in one sample sequenced in a study of cytomegalovirus exposure and HLA in healthy donors. PCR was performed using 60 Vbeta and 13 Jbeta primers. Clones were read by immunoSEQ multiplex PCR, and TCRdb kept only the in-frame ones, dropping some. The table lists 35,000 to 50,000 clones. Sequencing was performed on PBMCs. Receptors were obtained from a male donor in good health and CMV-seronegative.

This sequence joins TRBV11-1 and TRBJ1-1, with D hard to call. CDR1 SGHAT and CDR2 FQDESV come from the germline V gene (reference sequence). This CDR3 is 15 amino acids long. With 4 bases removed from V and 0 bases from J, the gap between germline ends came to 12 bases. CDR3 loop: CASSSRIRMNTEAFF. Written as DNA, the CDR3 is TGTGCCAGCAGCTCTAGAATACGAATGAACACTGAAGCTTTCTTT.

V gene TRBV6-5 combines with J gene TRBJ1-2, with TRBD1 identical over 7 bases. The germline CDR1 and CDR2 sequences are MNHEY and SVGAGI. V gave up 4 bases and J gave up 4 bases; unmatched junction bases: 3. The CDR3 is 13 amino acids. The CDR3 reads CASSLGQSYGYTF. CDR3 DNA sequence: TGTGCCAGCAGTTTGGGACAGAGCTATGGCTACACCTTC.

This rearrangement joins TRBV5-1 to TRBJ2-3; 7 bases are a match to TRBD1. Germline V CDR1 and CDR2: SGHRS, YFSETQ. This CDR3 region has 20 residues. Unmatched junction bases numbered 20, after V lost 2 bases and J lost 2 bases. DNA for the CDR3: TGCGCCAGCAGCTTCCCTGTTGCCGCCCAAGGGGGCAAATCCACAGATACGCAGTATTTT. It is translated as CASSFPVAAQGGKSTDTQYF.

The chain employs TRBV27 and TRBJ2-3; 7 nucleotides line up with TRBD2. Losses at the gene ends were 6 bases for V and 0 bases for J; bases not matched to a gene: 3. The CDR3 consists of 14 residues. Germline-derived CDR1 and CDR2 are MNHEY and SMNVEV (reference sequence). The CDR3: CASRSGASTDTQYF. The CDR3 coding sequence is TGTGCCAGCAGAAGCGGGGCTAGCACAGATACGCAGTATTTT.

The V call is TRBV6-6, the J call TRBJ2-7; possibly TRBD2 for D (5 bases). The germline CDR1 and CDR2 sequences are MNHNY and SVGAGI (reference sequence). This CDR3 has 16 residues. Trimming took off 4 bases at V and 0 bases at J, with 16 bases between the two ends. The CDR3 region has the DNA TGTGCCAGCAGTTCCGCTTTAGCGCAGAGCTCCTACGAGCAGTACTTC. This codes for CASSSALAQSSYEQYF.

The chain carries TRBV11-2 and TRBJ1-3, with a possible D match to TRBD1 (6 bases). V was pared by 7 bases and J by 0 bases, with 22 bases between. The germline CDR1 and CDR2 sequences are SGHAT and FQNNGV. The CDR3 loop spans 18 amino acids. The CDR3 nucleotides are TGTGCCAGCACCTTTAGAAGCGGGGGCGCTATCTCTGGAAACACCATATATTTT. It encodes CASTFRSGGAISGNTIYF.

The rearrangement links TRBV28 to TRBJ1-2, with 8 bases aligning to TRBD1. The CDR3 runs 15 residues. Per germline, CDR1 MDHEN and CDR2 SYDVKM. After removal of 3 bases from V and 5 bases from J, the junction contained 8 bases not matched to a gene. As DNA, the CDR3 is TGTGCCAGCAGTTTTAAGACAGGGGCAGGATATGGCTACACCTTC. Amino acids: CASSFKTGAGYGYTF.